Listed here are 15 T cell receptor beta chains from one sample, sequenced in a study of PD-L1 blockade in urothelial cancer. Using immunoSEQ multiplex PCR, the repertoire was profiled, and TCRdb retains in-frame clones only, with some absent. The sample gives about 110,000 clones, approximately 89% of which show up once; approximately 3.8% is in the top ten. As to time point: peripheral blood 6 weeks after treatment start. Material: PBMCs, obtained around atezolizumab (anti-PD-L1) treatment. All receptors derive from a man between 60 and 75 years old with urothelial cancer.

CDR3 DNA sequence: TGTGCCAGCAGCCCGACTAGCGAAACGCAGTATTTT. The encoded protein is CASSPTSETQYF. This chain connects TRBV14 to TRBJ2-3, with 8 bases that match TRBD2. The CDR3 runs to 12 residues. V trimming: 4 bases; J trimming: 9 bases; junction bases outside the gene matches: 3. Germline CDR1 reads SGHDN; CDR2 reads FVKESK.

The CDR3 DNA is TGTGCCAGCAGCTTTTATAGGGGAACTTCCTACGAGCAGTACTTC. Translated, it gives CASSFYRGTSYEQYF. The rearrangement uses TRBV7-8 and TRBJ2-7; D might be TRBD1 (5 bases). Germline CDR1 reads SGHVS; CDR2 reads FQNEAQ. Deletions cut 3 bases from V and 1 base from J, with 13 bases between. The length of the CDR3 is 15 residues.

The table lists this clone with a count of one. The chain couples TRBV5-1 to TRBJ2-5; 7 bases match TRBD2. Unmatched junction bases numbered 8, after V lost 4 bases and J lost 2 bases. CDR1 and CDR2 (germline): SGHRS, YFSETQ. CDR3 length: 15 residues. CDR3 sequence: CASSKGRTSQETQYF. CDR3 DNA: TGCGCCAGCAGCAAAGGACGGACTAGTCAAGAGACCCAGTACTTC.

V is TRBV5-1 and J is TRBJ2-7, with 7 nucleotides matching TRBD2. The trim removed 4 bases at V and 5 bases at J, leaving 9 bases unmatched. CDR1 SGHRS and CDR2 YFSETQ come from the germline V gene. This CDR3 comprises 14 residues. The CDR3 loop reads CASSPNRLANEQYF. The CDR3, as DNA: TGCGCCAGCAGCCCCAACCGACTAGCAAACGAGCAGTACTTC.

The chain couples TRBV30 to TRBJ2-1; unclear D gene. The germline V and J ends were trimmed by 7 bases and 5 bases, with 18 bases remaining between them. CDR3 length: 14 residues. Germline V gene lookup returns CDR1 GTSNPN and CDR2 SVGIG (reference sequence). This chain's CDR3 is CASLLRFRDNEQFF. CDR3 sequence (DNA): TGTGCCTCATTACTAAGGTTTCGTGACAATGAGCAGTTCTTC.

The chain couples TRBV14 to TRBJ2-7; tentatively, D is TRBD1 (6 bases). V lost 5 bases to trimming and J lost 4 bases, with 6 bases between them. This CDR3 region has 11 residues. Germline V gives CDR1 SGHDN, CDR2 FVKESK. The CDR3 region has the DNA TGTGCCAGCAGCACAGGGTACGAGCAGTACTTC. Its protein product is CASSTGYEQYF. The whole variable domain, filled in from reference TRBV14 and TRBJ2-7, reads EAGVTQFPSHSVIEKGQTVTLRCDPISGHDNLYWYRRVMGKEIKFLLHFVKESKQDESGMPNNRFLAERTGGTYSTLKVQPAELEDSGVYFCASSTGYEQYFGPGTRLTVT.

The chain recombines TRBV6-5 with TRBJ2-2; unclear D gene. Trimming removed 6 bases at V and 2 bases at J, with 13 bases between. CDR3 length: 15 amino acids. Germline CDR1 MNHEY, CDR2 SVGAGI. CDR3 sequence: CASSRDWFNTGELFF. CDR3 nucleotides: TGTGCCAGCAGCCGCGACTGGTTCAACACCGGGGAGCTGTTTTTT.

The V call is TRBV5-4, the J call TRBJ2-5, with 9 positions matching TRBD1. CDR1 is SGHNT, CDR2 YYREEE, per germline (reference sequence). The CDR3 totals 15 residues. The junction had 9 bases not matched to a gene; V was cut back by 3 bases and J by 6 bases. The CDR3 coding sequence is TGTGCCAGCAGCTCCGGGACAGGGAATAGGAAGACCCAGTACTTC. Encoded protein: CASSSGTGNRKTQYF.

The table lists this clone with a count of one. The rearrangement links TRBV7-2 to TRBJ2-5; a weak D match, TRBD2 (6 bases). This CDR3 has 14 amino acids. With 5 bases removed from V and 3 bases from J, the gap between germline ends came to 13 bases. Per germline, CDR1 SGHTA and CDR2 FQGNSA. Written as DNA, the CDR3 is TGTGCCAGCAGCGCTAGCGTACAGGAAGAGACCCAGTACTTC. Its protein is CASSASVQEETQYF.

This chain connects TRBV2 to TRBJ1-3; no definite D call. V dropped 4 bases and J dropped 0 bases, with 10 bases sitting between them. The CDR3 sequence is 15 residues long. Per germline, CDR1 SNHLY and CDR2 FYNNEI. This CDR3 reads CASSGRVASGNTIYF. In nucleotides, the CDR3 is TGTGCCAGCAGTGGGCGAGTAGCCTCTGGAAACACCATATATTTT.

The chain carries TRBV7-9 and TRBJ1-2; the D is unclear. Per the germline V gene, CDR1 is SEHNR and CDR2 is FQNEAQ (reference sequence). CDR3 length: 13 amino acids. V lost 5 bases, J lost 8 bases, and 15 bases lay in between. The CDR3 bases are TGTGCCAGCAGCCTAAATCCTTGGTCCGGCTACACCTTC. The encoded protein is CASSLNPWSGYTF.

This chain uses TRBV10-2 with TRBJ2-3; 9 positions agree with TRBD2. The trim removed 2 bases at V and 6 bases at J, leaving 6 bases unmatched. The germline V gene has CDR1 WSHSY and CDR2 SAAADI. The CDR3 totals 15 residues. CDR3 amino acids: CASSERTSERDTQYF. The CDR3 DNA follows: TGCGCCAGCAGTGAGAGGACTAGCGAAAGGGATACGCAGTATTTT.

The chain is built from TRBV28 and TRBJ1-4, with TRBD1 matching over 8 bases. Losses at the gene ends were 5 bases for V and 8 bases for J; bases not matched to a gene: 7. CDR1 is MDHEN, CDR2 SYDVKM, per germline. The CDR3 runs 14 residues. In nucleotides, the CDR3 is TGTGCCAGCAGTCGACAGGGGAGGAGGGAAAAACTGTTTTTT. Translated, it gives CASSRQGRREKLFF.

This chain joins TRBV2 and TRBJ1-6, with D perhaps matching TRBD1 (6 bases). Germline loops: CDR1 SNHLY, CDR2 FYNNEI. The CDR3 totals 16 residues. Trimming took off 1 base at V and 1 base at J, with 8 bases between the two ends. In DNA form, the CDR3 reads TGTGCCAGCAGTGAAGGCAGGGGATCCTATAATTCACCCCTCCACTTT. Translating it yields CASSEGRGSYNSPLHF.

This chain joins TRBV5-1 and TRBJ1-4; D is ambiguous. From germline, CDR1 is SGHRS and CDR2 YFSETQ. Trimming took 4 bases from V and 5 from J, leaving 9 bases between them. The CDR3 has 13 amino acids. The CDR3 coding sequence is TGCGCCAGCAGCCGGGAATTCAATGAAAAACTGTTTTTT. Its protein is CASSREFNEKLFF.